These 16 T cell receptor beta chains came from one sample sequenced in a study of a mutant IDH1 vaccine in newly diagnosed glioma listed by TCRdb under 2021. The library was made by the immunoSEQ multiplex PCR assay. Drawn from immuneACCESS, this table holds only the in-frame rearrangements with V and J called that TCRdb kept. Clones are partly lost; checked studies trace under half to an unresolved V gene and leave the rest unexplained. This sample lists tens of thousands of clones; around 76% were detected once. The ten largest clones capture approximately 7.5% of the sample. The time point label, as the study defines it: week 35, safety follow-up. Every vaccine dose consisted of 300 ug of a 20-mer mutant IDH1 peptide in Montanide, administered subcutaneously together with topical imiquimod. Their target antigens are unknown. The sequencing here drew on PBMCs, taken from a glioma patient whose treatment included an IDH1 peptide vaccine. All receptors derive from a man aged 45-60 years with glioma.

This chain connects TRBV13 to TRBJ2-5; 9 bases fit TRBD2. V was pared by 10 bases and J by 2 bases, with 5 bases of the junction left unmatched. This CDR3 region has 13 residues. CDR1 is PRHDT and CDR2 is FYEKMQ in the germline V gene (reference sequence). Here the CDR3 DNA reads TGTGCCACCCAGCGGGGGGCTCAAGAGACCCAGTACTTC. Translation gives CATQRGAQETQYF.

This chain links TRBV5-4 with TRBJ1-1, with D possibly matching TRBD1 (6 bases). The CDR3 consists of 15 residues. Germline V gene sequence: CDR1 SGHNT, CDR2 YYREEE (reference sequence). The V end was cut by 7 bases, the J end by 2 bases, with 18 bases between. The DNA of the CDR3 is TGTGCCAGCGGTCGCTGGGGGGGCCTAAACACTGAAGCTTTCTTT. It translates to CASGRWGGLNTEAFF.

The rearrangement joins TRBV5-8 to TRBJ2-1, with 11 bases identical to TRBD2. Trimming took 2 bases from V and 4 from J; bases not matched to a gene: 5. Germline assignment: CDR1 SGHTS and CDR2 YDEGEE. There are 16 residues in the CDR3. CDR3 bases: TGTGCCAGCAGCTTCGGACTAGCGGGCCGATACAATGAGCAGTTCTTC. It codes for CASSFGLAGRYNEQFF. The full variable domain, completed using reference TRBV5-8 and TRBJ2-1, is EAGVTQSPTHLIKTRGQQATLRCSPISGHTSVYWYQQALGLGLQFLLWYDEGEERNRGNFPPRFSGRQFPNYSSELNVNALELEDSALYLCASSFGLAGRYNEQFFGPGTRLTVL.

The chain uses TRBV7-9 and TRBJ1-2, with a weak D call TRBD1 (5 bases). In germline, CDR1 is SEHNR, CDR2 FQNEAQ (reference sequence). V shed 5 bases and J shed 6 bases, with 28 bases lying between them. The CDR3 is 18 amino acids. This CDR3 is CASSTTALRGEWEDGYTF. CDR3 in DNA: TGTGCCAGCAGCACTACCGCCCTACGAGGGGAATGGGAGGATGGCTACACCTTC.

The count of this clone is one. The chain is built from TRBV6-1 and TRBJ1-3; possible D gene TRBD1, 6 bases. The CDR3 length is 17 residues. Trimming stripped 3 bases from V and 2 bases from J, with 17 bases between. CDR1 and CDR2 (germline): MNHNS, SASEGT. DNA of the CDR3: TGTGCCAGCAGTGACGGCGAGCTAAACAGGGCTGGAAACACCATATATTTT. Translated: CASSDGELNRAGNTIYF.

This clone has only a few counts. V is TRBV5-1 and J is TRBJ2-1; D is possibly TRBD2 (6 bases). The V gene lost 4 bases and the J gene lost 8 bases, with 19 bases spanning the gap. In germline, CDR1 is SGHRS, CDR2 YFSETQ. This CDR3 comprises 15 residues. DNA of the CDR3: TGCGCCAGCAGCAAGTCGGCGGCGACGGGGGATGAGCAGTTCTTC. Its translation is CASSKSAATGDEQFF. Full variable domain (rest looked up from reference TRBV5-1 and TRBJ2-1): KAGVTQTPRYLIKTRGQQVTLSCSPISGHRSVSWYQQTPGQGLQFLFEYFSETQRNKGNFPGRFSGRQFSNSRSEMNVSTLELGDSALYLCASSKSAATGDEQFFGPGTRLTVL.

This chain links TRBV9 with TRBJ2-1, with 10 nucleotides matching TRBD2. CDR1 is SGDLS and CDR2 is YYNGEE in the germline V gene. This CDR3 comprises 16 residues. V dropped 0 bases and J dropped 4; count of bases not matched to a gene: 4. The CDR3 DNA sequence: TGTGCCAGCAGCGTAGCTAGCGGGAGTATGTACAATGAGCAGTTCTTC. This gives the protein CASSVASGSMYNEQFF.

V and J are TRBV10-3 and TRBJ1-2; 8 positions match TRBD1. The trim removed 7 bases at V and 6 bases at J, leaving 7 bases unmatched. The CDR3 loop spans 13 amino acids. Germline CDR1 reads ENHRY; CDR2 reads SYGVKD. CDR3 DNA sequence: TGTGCCATCACATCGCAGGGGGCGAATGGCTACACCTTC. Translation gives CAITSQGANGYTF.

The rearrangement uses TRBV11-2 and TRBJ1-6, with a tentative D call TRBD1 (5 bases). V lost 5 bases and J lost 4, with 12 bases in between. The CDR3 length is 15 residues. Germline values: CDR1 SGHAT, CDR2 FQNNGV. This CDR3 is CASSPSGTYNSPLHF. Here the CDR3 DNA reads TGTGCCAGCAGCCCCTCCGGGACTTATAATTCACCCCTCCACTTT.

The chain joins TRBV7-2 to TRBJ2-1; TRBD1 aligns across 7 bases. Germline CDR1 and CDR2: SGHTA and FQGNSA. Trimming removed 5 bases from V and 10 bases from J; junction bases left unmatched: 2. The CDR3 runs to 11 residues. CDR3 amino acids: CASSETGEQFF. DNA of the CDR3: TGTGCCAGCAGCGAGACAGGGGAGCAGTTCTTC.

The chain has TRBV5-6 and TRBJ2-3; D is uncertain. The CDR3 is made up of 15 amino acids. The V gene lost 1 base and the J gene lost 1 base, with 10 bases spanning the gap. Per the germline V gene, CDR1 is SGHDT and CDR2 is YYEEEE. The CDR3 DNA follows: TGTGCCAGCAGCTTGCATACGATGGGCACAGATACGCAGTATTTT. It encodes CASSLHTMGTDTQYF. The entire variable domain, with the rest obtained from reference TRBV5-6 and TRBJ2-3, is as follows: DAGVTQSPTHLIKTRGQQVTLRCSPKSGHDTVSWYQQALGQGPQFIFQYYEEEERQRGNFPDRFSGHQFPNYSSELNVNALLLGDSALYLCASSLHTMGTDTQYFGPGTRLTVL.

The chain employs TRBV5-6 and TRBJ2-7, with 8 bases lining up with TRBD1. The CDR3 is 16 residues long. V lost 3 bases and J lost 2; bases outside the gene matches: 10. Germline values: CDR1 SGHDT, CDR2 YYEEEE. Written as DNA, the CDR3 is TGTGCCAGCAGCTGGCTCAGGGGGCAGATCACCTACGAGCAGTACTTC. Encoded protein: CASSWLRGQITYEQYF.

A few counts support this clone. This sequence joins TRBV6-5 and TRBJ1-4; the D gene is possibly TRBD1 (5 bases). The germline V gene has CDR1 MNHEY and CDR2 SVGAGI. This CDR3 is built from 15 residues. Trimming removed 1 base from V and 7 bases from J, with 13 bases in between. The CDR3: CASSYFGQRTEKLFF. The CDR3 DNA follows: TGTGCCAGCAGTTACTTTGGACAACGCACTGAAAAACTGTTTTTT.

There are a few counts of this clone. This sequence joins TRBV10-3 and TRBJ1-4; D ambiguous. CDR1 and CDR2 from the germline V gene are ENHRY and SYGVKD. V dropped 6 bases and J dropped 8 bases, with 10 bases sitting between them. CDR3 length: 12 amino acids. The CDR3 bases are TGTGCCATCAGCCCAAGGAACGAAAAACTGTTTTTT. Its protein is CAISPRNEKLFF.

This chain uses TRBV29-1 with TRBJ2-1; possibly TRBD1 or TRBD2 for D (6 bases each). Germline V gene data show CDR1 as SQVTM and CDR2 as ANQGSEA. The CDR3 has 13 residues. Trimming took off 7 bases at V and 9 bases at J, with 19 bases between the two ends. CDR3 loop: CSAEGGEEVEQFF. CDR3 DNA sequence: TGCAGCGCGGAGGGGGGAGAGGAGGTTGAGCAGTTCTTC.

The gene calls are TRBV1 and TRBJ1-2. TRBV1 is described as a pseudogene. CDR3 size: 14 residues. The CDR3 DNA follows: TGCACCAGCAGCCAAGGTTTTATGGACTATGGCTACACCTTC. It yields the protein CTSSQGFMDYGYTF.